The 11 T cell receptor beta chains below come from one sample, sequenced in a study of T cell repertoires in cytomegalovirus infection. Their cognate antigens are unknown. In TCRdb, the reads were re-called with MiXCR into one record per CDR3 protein. Among around 770,000 distinct CDR3 sequences listed, around 29% were seen once. The sample consisted of cultured CD8+ T cells from PBMCs, taken from culture after CMV antigen stimulation. These receptors all come from a human donor in good health (CMV status not recorded). Some clones in this sample may be carry-over from other donors' samples.

This clonotype was seen repeatedly, ten times or more. The chain couples TRBV7-6 to TRBJ2-4; no clear D gene. Trimming cost V 6 bases and J 10 bases, with 13 bases left between them. This CDR3 spans 12 amino acids. Germline-derived CDR1 and CDR2 are SGHVS and FNYEAQ. In nucleotides, the CDR3 is TGTGCCAGCAGTTATGACGGCACAATTCAGTACTTC. This codes for CASSYDGTIQYF.

This clonotype came up a few times. The rearrangement links TRBV5-4 to TRBJ2-7; D ambiguous. CDR3 size: 15 residues. Trimming removed 0 bases from V and 1 base from J, with 11 bases in between. Germline V gives CDR1 SGHNT, CDR2 YYREEE (reference sequence). The DNA of the CDR3 is TGTGCCAGCAGCTTGGCTCCTGGGGATTCCTACGAGCAGTACGTC. Its translation is CASSLAPGDSYEQYV.

There are a few counts of this clonotype. This chain joins TRBV29-1 and TRBJ2-7; 7 bases align to TRBD1. The germline V gene encodes CDR1 SQVTM and CDR2 ANQGSEA. The CDR3 sequence is 12 residues long. V trimming: 4 bases; J trimming: 3 bases; junction bases outside the gene matches: 3. The CDR3 sequence: CSVGDSDYEQYV. DNA for the CDR3: TGCAGCGTTGGGGACAGTGACTACGAGCAGTACGTC.

CDR3 loop: CASSSPGQGENTGELFF. As DNA, the CDR3 is TGTGCCAGCAGCTCTCCGGGACAGGGTGAGAACACCGGGGAGCTGTTTTTT. The chain carries TRBV7-9 and TRBJ2-2; 9 bases are a match to TRBD1. V was pared by 4 bases and J by 1 base, with 7 bases of the junction left unmatched. Germline-derived CDR1 and CDR2 are SEHNR and FQNEAQ (reference sequence). The CDR3 length is 17 residues. The complete variable domain, with remaining parts taken from reference TRBV7-9 and TRBJ2-2, reads DTGVSQNPRHKITKRGQNVTFRCDPISEHNRLYWYRQTLGQGPEFLTYFQNEAQLEKSRLLSDRFSAERPKGSFSTLEIQRTEQGDSAMYLCASSSPGQGENTGELFFGEGSRLTVL.

The chain has TRBV7-9 and TRBJ1-1; maybe TRBD1 (6 bases). V shed 2 bases and J shed 3 bases, with 13 bases lying between them. The CDR3 is 15 residues long. CDR1 and CDR2 (germline): SEHNR, FQNEAQ (reference sequence). CDR3 sequence reads: CASSLLQGVYTEAFF. The DNA of the CDR3 is TGTGCCAGCAGCTTACTACAGGGTGTGTACACTGAAGCTTTCTTT.

Only a few counts were recorded for this clonotype. The chain combines TRBV5-1 with TRBJ1-5; D remains ambiguous. Germline V gene sequence: CDR1 SGHRS, CDR2 YFSETQ. The ends were cut back, 0 bases at V and 5 bases at J, with 12 bases in the middle. The CDR3 loop spans 15 amino acids. The CDR3 loop reads CASSLEAGDYQPQHF. The CDR3 coding sequence is TGCGCCAGCAGCTTGGAAGCAGGAGACTATCAGCCCCAGCATTTT.

The rearrangement uses TRBV6-5 and TRBJ2-2; D is perhaps TRBD2 (5 bases). Germline assignment: CDR1 MNHEY and CDR2 SVGAGI. The CDR3 is 16 amino acids. V was shortened by 1 base and J by 1 base, with 10 bases between the two germline ends. Here the CDR3 reads CASSYYPSQNTGELFF. In nucleotides, the CDR3 is TGTGCCAGCAGTTACTATCCTAGCCAGAACACCGGGGAGCTGTTTTTT.

This sequence joins TRBV7-9 and TRBJ1-1, with 9 positions matching TRBD1. This CDR3 region has 18 residues. Losses at the gene ends were 4 bases for V and 3 bases for J; bases not matched to a gene: 15. Per germline, CDR1 SEHNR and CDR2 FQNEAQ (reference sequence). CDR3 sequence reads: CASSSGTGSLGIDTEAFF. CDR3 sequence (DNA): TGTGCCAGCAGCTCTGGGACAGGGTCTCTCGGAATCGACACTGAAGCTTTCTTT. The full variable domain, with the rest looked up from reference TRBV7-9 and TRBJ1-1, is DTGVSQNPRHKITKRGQNVTFRCDPISEHNRLYWYRQTLGQGPEFLTYFQNEAQLEKSRLLSDRFSAERPKGSFSTLEIQRTEQGDSAMYLCASSSGTGSLGIDTEAFFGQGTRLTVV.

J is TRBJ2-1 and V is TRBV2; 10 bases agree with TRBD2. The CDR3 totals 15 residues. Germline CDR1 is SNHLY and CDR2 is FYNNEI. V was pared by 8 bases and J by 9 bases, with 13 bases of the junction left unmatched. For the CDR3, the DNA is TGTGCCAGCTTCCTAGCGGGGGCGACGGGTAGTGAGCAGTTCTTC. This gives the protein CASFLAGATGSEQFF.

Only one count was recorded for this clonotype. This rearrangement joins TRBV27 to TRBJ1-5; D is undetermined. V was trimmed by 5 bases and J by 6 bases, leaving 11 bases between them. The germline gives CDR1 MNHEY, CDR2 SMNVEV (reference sequence). This CDR3 region has 13 residues. The CDR3 nucleotides read TGTGCCAGCAGTGCGGGCAAGGCTCAGCCCCAGCATTTT. Translated: CASSAGKAQPQHF.

The chain has TRBV6-6 and TRBJ1-4, with D perhaps matching TRBD1 (6 bases). Germline CDR1 is MNHNY and CDR2 is SVGAGI (reference sequence). Trimming took off 4 bases at V and 8 bases at J, with 23 bases between the two ends. The length of the CDR3 is 17 residues. In DNA, the CDR3 is TGTGCCAGCAGTTTGTTGCCCCCCGGGACAAAGGGAGAAAAACTGTTTTTT. This codes for CASSLLPPGTKGEKLFF.